This TCR beta chain was profiled in a study of T-cell memory formation after mild COVID-19. This clonotype was observed a handful of times. TCRdb passed the 5' RACE reads through MiXCR, listing each CDR3 protein once. The sample includes 90,000 to 120,000 distinct CDR3 sequences, approximately 15% of them seen just once. Germline V gene lookup returns CDR1 MGHRA and CDR2 YSYEKL. This CDR3 spans 13 amino acids. Between the trimmed V and J ends, which lost 3 bases and 4 bases, there was a span of 9 bases. The TCR sequence derives from a young man who had mild COVID-19 (a few samples of this study predate the infection). Cell type and time point are not known. The rearrangement links TRBV4-1 to TRBJ1-2; TRBD1 might be the D (5 bases). The sequenced sample consisted of PBMCs or a T cell subset sorted from them (not recorded which). CDR3 protein: CASSQEGLYGYTF. As DNA, the CDR3 is TGCGCCAGCAGCCAGGAGGGGCTCTATGGCTACACCTTC.